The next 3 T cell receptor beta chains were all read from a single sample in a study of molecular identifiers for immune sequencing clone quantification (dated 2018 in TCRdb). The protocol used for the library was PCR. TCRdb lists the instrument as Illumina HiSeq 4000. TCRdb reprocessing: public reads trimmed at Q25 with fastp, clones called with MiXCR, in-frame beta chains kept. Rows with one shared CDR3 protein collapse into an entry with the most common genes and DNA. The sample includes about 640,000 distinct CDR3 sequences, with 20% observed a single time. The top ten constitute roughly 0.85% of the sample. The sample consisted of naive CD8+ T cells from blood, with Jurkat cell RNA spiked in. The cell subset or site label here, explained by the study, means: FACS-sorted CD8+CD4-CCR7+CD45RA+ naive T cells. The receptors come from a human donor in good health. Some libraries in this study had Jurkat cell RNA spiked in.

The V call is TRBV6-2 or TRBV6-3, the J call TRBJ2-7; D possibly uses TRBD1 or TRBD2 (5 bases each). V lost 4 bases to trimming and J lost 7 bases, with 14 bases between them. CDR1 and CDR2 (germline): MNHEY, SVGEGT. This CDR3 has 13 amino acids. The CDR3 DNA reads TGTGCCAGCAGTTGGACATCAGCGGTAGAGCAGTACTTC. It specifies CASSWTSAVEQYF.

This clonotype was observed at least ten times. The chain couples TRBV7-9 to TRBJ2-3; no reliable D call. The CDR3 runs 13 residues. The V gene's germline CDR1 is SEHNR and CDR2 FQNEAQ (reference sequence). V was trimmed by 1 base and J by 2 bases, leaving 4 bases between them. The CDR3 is CASSLGPTDTQYF. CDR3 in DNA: TGTGCCAGCAGCTTAGGACCCACAGATACGCAGTATTTT.

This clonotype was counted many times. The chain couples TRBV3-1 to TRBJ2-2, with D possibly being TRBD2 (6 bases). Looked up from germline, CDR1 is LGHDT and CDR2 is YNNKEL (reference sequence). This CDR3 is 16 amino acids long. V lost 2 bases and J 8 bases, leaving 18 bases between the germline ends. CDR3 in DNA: TGTGCCAGCAGCCAAATAGATGAGGTAGCGGAAGGGGAGCTGTTTTTT. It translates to CASSQIDEVAEGELFF.